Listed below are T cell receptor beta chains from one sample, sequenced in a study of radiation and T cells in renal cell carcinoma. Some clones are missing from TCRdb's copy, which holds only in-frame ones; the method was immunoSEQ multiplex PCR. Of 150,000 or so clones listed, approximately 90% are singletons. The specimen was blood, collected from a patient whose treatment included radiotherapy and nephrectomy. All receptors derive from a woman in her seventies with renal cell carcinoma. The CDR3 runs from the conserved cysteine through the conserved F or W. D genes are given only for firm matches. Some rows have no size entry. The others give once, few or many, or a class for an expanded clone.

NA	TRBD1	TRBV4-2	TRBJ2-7	TGTGCCAGCAGCCAGGCCACTGGGGGACAGGGTTCCCACGAGCAGTACTTC	CASSQATGGQGSHEQYF
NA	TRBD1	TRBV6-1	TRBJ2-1	TGTGCCAGCAGTGGGGACAGGGGGGATTACAATGAGCAGTTCTTC	CASSGDRGDYNEQFF
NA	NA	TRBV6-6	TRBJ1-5	TGTGCCAGCAGTTACTCCCTTAGCAATCAGCCCCAGCATTTT	CASSYSLSNQPQHF
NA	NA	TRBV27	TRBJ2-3	TGTGCCAGCAGTTTTGCCGGGACTTACAGCACAGATACGCAGTATTTT	CASSFAGTYSTDTQYF
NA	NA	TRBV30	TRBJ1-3	TGTGCCTGGAGCACCGGGACGAAAAACTCTGGAAACACCATATATTTT	CAWSTGTKNSGNTIYF
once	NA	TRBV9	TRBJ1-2	TGTGCCAGCAGCGTAAGTCCGGGCTATGGCTACACCTTC	CASSVSPGYGYTF
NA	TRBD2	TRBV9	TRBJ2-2	TGTGCCAGCAGCGGTAGCGGGGGGGCTTTCTCCGGGGAGCTGTTTTTT	CASSGSGGAFSGELFF
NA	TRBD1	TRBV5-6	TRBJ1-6	TGTGCCAGCAGCTTGACGGACAGGGGTCCCTTGGGATCACCCCTCCACTTT	CASSLTDRGPLGSPLHF
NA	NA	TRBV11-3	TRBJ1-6	TGTGCCAGCAGCTCCACGGGGGCCACCCCGAATTCACCCCTCCACTTT	CASSSTGATPNSPLHF
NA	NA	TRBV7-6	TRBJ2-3	TGTGCCAGCAGCTTGGGGCCCTCGGCCGCAGATACGCAGTATTTT	CASSLGPSAADTQYF
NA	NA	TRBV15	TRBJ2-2	TGTGCCACCAGCAGAGATGGAGGGTACGGGGAGCTGTTTTTT	CATSRDGGYGELFF
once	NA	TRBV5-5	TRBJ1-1	TGTGCCAGCAGCTTGAGGGTGGCAGGGCCGGGTAATGAAGCTTTCTTT	CASSLRVAGPGNEAFF
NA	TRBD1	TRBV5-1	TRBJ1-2	TGCGCCAGCAGCTCACAGGGGGCGGCGGATGGCTACACCTTC	CASSSQGAADGYTF
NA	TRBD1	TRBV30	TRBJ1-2	TGTGCCTGGAGTGGTACAGGGGGGTATGGCTACACCTTC	CAWSGTGGYGYTF
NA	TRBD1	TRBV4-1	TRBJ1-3	TGCGCCAGCAGCCAAGAAAATACAGGGGGTGCTGGAAACACCATATATTTT	CASSQENTGGAGNTIYF
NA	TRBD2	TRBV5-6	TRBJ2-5	TGTGCCAGCAGCTTAGGAGGACTAGCGGGGGGTGAGACCCAGTACTTC	CASSLGGLAGGETQYF
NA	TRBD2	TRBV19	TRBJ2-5	TGTGCCAGTACCCAGACTAGCGGGGGGCAAGAGACCCAGTACTTC	CASTQTSGGQETQYF
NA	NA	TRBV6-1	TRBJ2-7	TGTGCCAGCAGTGAAATTTCTGTGTTGAACGAGCAGTACTTC	CASSEISVLNEQYF
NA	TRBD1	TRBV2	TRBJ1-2	TGTGCCAGCAGTGAAGCGCTTCAGGGGGCGAGTGGCTACACCTTC	CASSEALQGASGYTF
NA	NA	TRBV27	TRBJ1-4	TGTGCCAGCAGTTTGGGACCACAAGGGAATGAAAAACTGTTTTTT	CASSLGPQGNEKLFF
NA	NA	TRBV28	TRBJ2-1	TGTGCCAGCAGTTTCAGCTCGCGCCTCGGTCCTCAAGGTTATGAGCAGTTCTTC	CASSFSSRLGPQGYEQFF
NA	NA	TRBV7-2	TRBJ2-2	TGTGCCAGCAGCTCATGGGACTTGAGCCCCGGGGAGCTGTTTTTT	CASSSWDLSPGELFF
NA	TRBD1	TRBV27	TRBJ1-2	TGTGCCAGCAGTTTAGGGCAGGGGGTTTATGGCTACACCTTC	CASSLGQGVYGYTF
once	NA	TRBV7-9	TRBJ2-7	TGTGCCAGCAGCTTCTCGGGGGAGCAGTACTTC	CASSFSGEQYF
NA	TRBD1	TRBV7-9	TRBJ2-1	TGTGCCAGCAGCTGGCAGGGGGTTCTACGGGAGCAGTTCTTC	CASSWQGVLREQFF
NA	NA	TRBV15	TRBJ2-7	TGTGCCACCAGCAGAGAGCCCGGGTCCGAGCAGTACTTC	CATSREPGSEQYF
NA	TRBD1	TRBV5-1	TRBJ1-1	TGCGCCACCCAACAGGGGCCGAACACTGAAGCTTTCTTT	CATQQGPNTEAFF
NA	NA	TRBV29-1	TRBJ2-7	TGCAGCGTTGAGCTAGGGAGCGAGTTTTCCTACGAGCAGTACTTC	CSVELGSEFSYEQYF
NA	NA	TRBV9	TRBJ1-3	TGTGCCAGCAGCTTTCAGGGAAACACCATATATTTT	CASSFQGNTIYF
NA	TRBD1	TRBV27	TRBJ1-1	TGTGCCAGCAGTGGACAGGTCATGAACACTGAAGCTTTCTTT	CASSGQVMNTEAFF
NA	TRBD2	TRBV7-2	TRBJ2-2	TGTGCCAGCAGCTTTGGGGGACTAAACACCGGGGAGCTGTTTTTT	CASSFGGLNTGELFF
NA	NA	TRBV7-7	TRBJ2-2	TGTGCTAGCAGCTTAGTACGGGGGACAAACACCGGGGAGCTGTTTTTT	CASSLVRGTNTGELFF
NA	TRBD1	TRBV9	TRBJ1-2	TGTGCCAGCAGCGTTGGTGGAGGACAGGGCCAAAGCTACACCTTC	CASSVGGGQGQSYTF
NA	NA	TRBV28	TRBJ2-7	TGTGCCAGCAGTTCTGTCTACGAGCAGTACTTC	CASSSVYEQYF
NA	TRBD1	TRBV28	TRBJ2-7	TGTGCCAGCATACCCGGGACAGGGATCTCCTACGAGCAGTACTTC	CASIPGTGISYEQYF
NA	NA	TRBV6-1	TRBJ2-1	TGTGCCAGCACCCTGGGCGTTAGCTCCTACAATGAGCAGTTCTTC	CASTLGVSSYNEQFF
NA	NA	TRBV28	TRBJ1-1	TGTGCCAGCCTGACGCGGGGGCTGAACACTGAAGCTTTCTTT	CASLTRGLNTEAFF
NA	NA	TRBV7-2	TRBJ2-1	TGTGCCAGCAGCTTACCGGGAAATTACCACAATGAGCAGTTCTTC	CASSLPGNYHNEQFF
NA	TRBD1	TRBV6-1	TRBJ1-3	TGTGCCAGCAGGCAGGGGGCTGGAAACACCATATATTTT	CASRQGAGNTIYF
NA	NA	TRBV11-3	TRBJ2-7	TGTGCCAGCAGATATGACAGATCCCTCTCCTACGAGCAGTACTTC	CASRYDRSLSYEQYF
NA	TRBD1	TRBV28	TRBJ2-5	TGTGCCAGCAGTCCCCCAGGGGGCGGAGAGACCCAGTACTTC	CASSPPGGGETQYF
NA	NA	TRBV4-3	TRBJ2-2	TGCGCCAGCAGCCAAGGAGGGAAGACAGGAGTGGGCACCGGGGAGCTGTTTTTT	CASSQGGKTGVGTGELFF
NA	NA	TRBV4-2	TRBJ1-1	TGTGCCAGCAGCCAAGGACCCTCGGTCTTAGCTTTCTTT	CASSQGPSVLAFF
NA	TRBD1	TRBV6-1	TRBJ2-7	TGTGCCAGCAGTCGACAGGGCGGAGGCGAGCAGTACTTC	CASSRQGGGEQYF
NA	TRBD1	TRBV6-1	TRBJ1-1	TGTGCCAGCAGTGTAGGGACAGGGAGGGGCACTGAAGCTTTCTTT	CASSVGTGRGTEAFF
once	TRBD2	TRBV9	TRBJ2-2	TGTGCCAGCAGCGTCCGAGACGGGACTAGGTCCCCCGGGGAGCTGTTTTTT	CASSVRDGTRSPGELFF
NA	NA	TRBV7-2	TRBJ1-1	TGTGCCAGCAGCTTCATGGTTGGGCAGGGTACTGAAGCTTTCTTT	CASSFMVGQGTEAFF
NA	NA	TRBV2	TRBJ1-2	TGTGCCAGCAGTGAAGCTCCAGGGGCGCACTATGGCTACACCTTC	CASSEAPGAHYGYTF
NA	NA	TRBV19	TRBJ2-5	TGTGCCAGTAGTACCAACAGGGTTGAGACCCAGTACTTC	CASSTNRVETQYF
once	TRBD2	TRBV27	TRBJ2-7	TGTGCCAGCAGTTTTTCTTCGCGGGGGGTTTACGAGCAGTACTTC	CASSFSSRGVYEQYF
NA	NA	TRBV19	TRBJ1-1	TGTGCCAGTAGTATAGGGGGGAACACTGAAGCTTTCTTT	CASSIGGNTEAFF
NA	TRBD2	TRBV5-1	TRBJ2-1	TGCGCCAGCAGCTTGGCTCTAGCGGGATTCAATGAGCAGTTCTTC	CASSLALAGFNEQFF
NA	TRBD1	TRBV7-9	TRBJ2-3	TGTGCCAGCAGCTTAGCGCAGTCAGGGGGTTTCACAGATACGCAGTATTTT	CASSLAQSGGFTDTQYF
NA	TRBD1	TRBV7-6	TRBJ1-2	TGTGCCAGCAGCTTAGTTGCCGGACAGGCCAATAACTATGGCTACACCTTC	CASSLVAGQANNYGYTF
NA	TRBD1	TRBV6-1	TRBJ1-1	TGTGCCAGCAGTGAATACAGGGGCGGGAACACTGAAGCTTTCTTT	CASSEYRGGNTEAFF
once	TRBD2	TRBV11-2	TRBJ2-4	TGTGCCAGCAGCTCTCCGTTGCCGGGAGGTCTAGCCAAAAACATTCAGTACTTC	CASSSPLPGGLAKNIQYF
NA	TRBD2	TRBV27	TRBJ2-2	TGTGCCAGCAGTTTACGCCGAGGGACCGGGACTACGAACACCGGGGAGCTGTTTTTT	CASSLRRGTGTTNTGELFF